The 6 T cell receptor beta chains listed next were all sequenced from one sample in a study of blood T cell repertoires in COVID-19. Profiling relied on immunoSEQ multiplex PCR, and the TCRdb table lists in-frame clones only, not all of them. The data contain under 40,000 clones, roughly 87% of them seen just once; the ten biggest clones take up around 15%. Material for sequencing was peripheral blood. These TCRs come from a man aged 55 to 70 with active COVID-19.

The V call is TRBV7-2, the J call TRBJ2-6; D might be TRBD1 (6 bases). The germline V gene encodes CDR1 SGHTA and CDR2 FQGNSA. The CDR3 consists of 16 residues. V gave up 4 bases and J gave up 0 bases, with 10 bases separating them. The CDR3 DNA sequence: TGTGCCAGCAGCTCGGACAGACTCTCTGGGGCCAACGTCCTGACTTTC. This codes for CASSSDRLSGANVLTF.

This clone was counted a single time. The V call is TRBV29-1, the J call TRBJ2-1; 7 bases align to TRBD1. V was pared by 6 bases and J by 7 bases, with 9 bases of the junction left unmatched. CDR1 and CDR2 from the germline V gene are SQVTM and ANQGSEA. The CDR3 contains 13 residues. The CDR3: CSVNRDSSNEQFF. Here the CDR3 DNA reads TGCAGCGTAAACCGGGACAGTTCTAATGAGCAGTTCTTC.

V is TRBV30 and J is TRBJ2-3; D gene ambiguous. Trimming took off 3 bases at V and 6 bases at J, with 13 bases between the two ends. The CDR3 sequence is 13 residues long. CDR1 GTSNPN and CDR2 SVGIG come from the germline V gene (reference sequence). The CDR3 spells CAWRKELLDTQYF. As DNA, the CDR3 is TGTGCCTGGAGAAAAGAACTGCTGGATACGCAGTATTTT.

The rearrangement uses TRBV24-1 and TRBJ2-1; D not resolved. CDR3 size: 13 residues. From germline, CDR1 is KGHDR and CDR2 SFDVKD. Trimming removed 5 bases at V and 7 bases at J, with 11 bases between. The CDR3 DNA is TGTGCCACCAGTGGTCCCACGACTAATGAGCAGTTCTTC. As protein: CATSGPTTNEQFF.

The CDR3 spells CASSVGASSYNSPLHF. CDR3 coding DNA: TGTGCCAGCAGCGTAGGTGCGAGCTCCTATAATTCACCCCTCCACTTT. V is TRBV9 and J is TRBJ1-6; D gene uncertain. Germline V lookup: CDR1 SGDLS, CDR2 YYNGEE. Trimming removed 0 bases from V and 0 bases from J, with 7 bases in between. This CDR3 region has 16 residues.

The genes are TRBV6-2 or TRBV6-3 and TRBJ2-2; 12 bases map to TRBD2. Germline V gene sequence: CDR1 MNHEY, CDR2 SVGEGT. The CDR3 covers 17 residues. Trimming at V came to 4 bases and at J to 5 bases, leaving 8 bases not matched to a gene. The CDR3 sequence: CASSSPLGLAGTGELFF. In nucleotides, the CDR3 is TGTGCCAGCAGTTCTCCCCTAGGACTAGCGGGGACCGGGGAGCTGTTTTTT.